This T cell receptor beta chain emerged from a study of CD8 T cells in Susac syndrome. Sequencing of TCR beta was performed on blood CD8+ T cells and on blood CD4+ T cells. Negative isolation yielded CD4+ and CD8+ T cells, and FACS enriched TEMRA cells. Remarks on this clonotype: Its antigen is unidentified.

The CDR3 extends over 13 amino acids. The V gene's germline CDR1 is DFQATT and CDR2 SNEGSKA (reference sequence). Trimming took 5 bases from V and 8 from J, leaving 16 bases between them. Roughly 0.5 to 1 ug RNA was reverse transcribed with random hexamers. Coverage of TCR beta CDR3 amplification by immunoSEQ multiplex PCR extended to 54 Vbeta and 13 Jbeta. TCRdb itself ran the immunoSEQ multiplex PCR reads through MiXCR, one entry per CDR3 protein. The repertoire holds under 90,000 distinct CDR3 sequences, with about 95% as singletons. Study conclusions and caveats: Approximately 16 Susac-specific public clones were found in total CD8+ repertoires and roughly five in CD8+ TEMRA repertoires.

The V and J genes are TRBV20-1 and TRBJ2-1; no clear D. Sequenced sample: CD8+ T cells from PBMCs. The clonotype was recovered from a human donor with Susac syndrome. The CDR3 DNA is TGCAGTGCTTTCGTAGGAGAGGTCGATGAGCAGTTCTTC. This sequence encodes CSAFVGEVDEQFF.